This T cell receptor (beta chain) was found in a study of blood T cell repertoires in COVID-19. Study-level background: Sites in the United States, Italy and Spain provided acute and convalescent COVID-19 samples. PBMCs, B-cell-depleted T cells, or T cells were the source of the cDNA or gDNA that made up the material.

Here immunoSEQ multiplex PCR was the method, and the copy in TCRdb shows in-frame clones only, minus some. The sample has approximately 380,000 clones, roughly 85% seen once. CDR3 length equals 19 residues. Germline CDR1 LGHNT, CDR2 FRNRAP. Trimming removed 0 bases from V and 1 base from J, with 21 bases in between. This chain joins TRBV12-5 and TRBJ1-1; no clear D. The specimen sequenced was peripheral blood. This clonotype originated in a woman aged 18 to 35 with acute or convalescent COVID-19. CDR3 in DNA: TGTGCTAGTGGTTTGGTACCCTGGTTCTCCACTGTTGGGAACACTGAAGCTTTCTTT. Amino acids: CASGLVPWFSTVGNTEAFF.